This entry features one T cell receptor beta chain sequence. CDR1 and CDR2 from the germline V gene are MDHEN and SYDVKM. CDR3 length: 14 amino acids. V gave up 3 bases and J gave up 2 bases, with 8 bases separating them. Assay: immunoSEQ multiplex PCR; the TCRdb copy retains only in-frame clones and omits some. The sample includes about 44,000 clones, 83% of them seen just once. The data stem from a study of T cell responses to AZD1222 COVID-19 vaccine. The TCR originated in an adult in good health. This specimen was peripheral blood, taken on day 0 of AZD1222 vaccination. The V and J genes are TRBV28 and TRBJ1-5; D gene ambiguous. The CDR3 nucleotides are TGTGCCAGCAGTTTGAGAAGGGGCAATCAGCCCCAGCATTTT. It translates to CASSLRRGNQPQHF. Full variable domain (missing parts from reference TRBV28 and TRBJ1-5): DVKVTQSSRYLVKRTGEKVFLECVQDMDHENMFWYRQDPGLGLRLIYFSYDVKMKEKGDIPEGYSVSREKKERFSLILESASTNQTSMYLCASSLRRGNQPQHFGDGTRLSIL.